This T cell receptor (beta chain) stems from a study of cytomegalovirus exposure and HLA in healthy donors. Use of 60 Vbeta and 13 Jbeta primers characterized the PCR. The protocol was immunoSEQ multiplex PCR, while the TCRdb copy is restricted to in-frame clones and leaves out a portion. The repertoire table contains 150,000 to 200,000 clones. Comment on this clone: Its specificity is unknown.

Study-level points and caveats: Later analysis identified several of the most significant clusters that appeared linked to common viral pathogens. In vitro data verified a few CMV-associated chains as specific for CMV antigens.

Trimming took 3 bases from V and 3 from J; bases not matched to a gene: 8. Per germline, CDR1 SGHRS and CDR2 YFSETQ. CDR3 length: 15 residues. Specimen: PBMCs. The chain employs TRBV5-1 and TRBJ2-7, with 8 bases matching TRBD1. The sequence derives from a woman younger than 35 in good health and CMV-seropositive. The CDR3 reads CASSSFHRGDYEQYF. CDR3 sequence (DNA): TGCGCCAGCAGCTCTTTTCACAGGGGGGACTACGAGCAGTACTTC.